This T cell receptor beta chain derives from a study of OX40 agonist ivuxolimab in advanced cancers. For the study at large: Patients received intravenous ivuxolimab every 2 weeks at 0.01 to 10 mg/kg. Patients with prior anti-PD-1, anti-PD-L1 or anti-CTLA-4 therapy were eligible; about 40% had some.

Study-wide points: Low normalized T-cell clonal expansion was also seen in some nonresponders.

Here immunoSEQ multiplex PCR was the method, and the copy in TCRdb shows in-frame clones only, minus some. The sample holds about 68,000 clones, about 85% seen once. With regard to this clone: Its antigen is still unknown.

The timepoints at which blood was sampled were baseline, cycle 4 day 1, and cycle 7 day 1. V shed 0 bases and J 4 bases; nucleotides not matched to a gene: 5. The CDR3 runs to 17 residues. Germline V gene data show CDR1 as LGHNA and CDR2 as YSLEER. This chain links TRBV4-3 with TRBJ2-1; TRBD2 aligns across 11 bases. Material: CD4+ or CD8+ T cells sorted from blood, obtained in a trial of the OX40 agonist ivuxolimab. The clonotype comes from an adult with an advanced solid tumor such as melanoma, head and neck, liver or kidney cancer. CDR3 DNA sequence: TGCGCCAGCAGCCAAGAGGGTAGCGGGGGGGGTTACAATGAGCAGTTCTTC. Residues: CASSQEGSGGGYNEQFF.